This T cell receptor beta chain was captured in a study of blood T cell repertoires in COVID-19. This CDR3 has 16 amino acids. From germline, CDR1 is SQVTM and CDR2 ANQGSEA. J was trimmed by 5 bases and V by 6 bases; bases with no gene match: 17. The protocol was immunoSEQ multiplex PCR, while the TCRdb copy is restricted to in-frame clones and leaves out a portion. The table records 300,000 to 350,000 clones, approximately 89% of them present only once. Enrollees, about 18 to 95 years old, lived in approximately 25 US areas. Clinical history as reported by participants underpinned cohort assignment. What the recovered Cohort 3 donors had was two negative PCRs, clearance, or symptom resolution.

The sequencing sample was made of PBMCs or T cells enriched from blood (not recorded which). This sequence joins TRBV29-1 and TRBJ2-7; TRBD1 agrees at 9 bases. The sequence was obtained from a man aged 25 to 40 who had recovered from COVID-19. CDR3 loop: CSVKTIRDRVGHEQYF. The CDR3 nucleotides are TGCAGCGTCAAAACTATCCGGGACAGGGTCGGGCACGAGCAGTACTTC.